Listed here is a single T cell receptor (beta chain). Its target is unknown. The data stem from a study of T-cell reconstitution after alpha-beta-depleted transplantation in children. V lost 1 base and J lost 0, with 19 bases in between. The length of the CDR3 is 18 residues. Germline assignment: CDR1 LGHNA and CDR2 YNFKEQ. During its preparation, the TCRbeta library received unique molecular identifiers. TCRdb reprocessed the PCR reads with MiXCR, giving one entry per CDR3 protein. The sample lists a few hundred thousand distinct CDR3 sequences; over 25% were seen once. Study outcomes and limitations: TCRbeta diversity was high at day 60 in some patients (a result of surviving recipient T cells and thymic progenitors). Newly produced T cells mostly provided counts and TCRbeta diversity after one year, as hyperexpanded clones declined. Several hundred expanded graft clones reportedly gave rise to the alpha-beta T cells present about two months after transplant.

The sample was PBMCs, taken before TCRalphabeta/CD19-depleted stem cell transplant. The chain links TRBV4-2 to TRBJ2-7, with no clear D. The source is a boy under two years old with Wiskott-Aldrich syndrome, due to receive a stem cell transplant. The CDR3 is CASSQVFLDRTNSYEQYF. In DNA, the CDR3 is TGTGCCAGCAGCCAAGTTTTCCTCGATAGGACGAACTCCTACGAGCAGTACTTC.